The clone carrying this T cell receptor beta chain was detected a few times. Antigen unknown. The sample originates from a study of cytomegalovirus exposure and HLA in healthy donors. Across the study: For the roughly 390 genotyped donors, about 79% fell within the Caucasian-associated ancestry cluster.

13 Jbeta primers and 60 Vbeta primers were used for the PCR. Libraries were prepared by immunoSEQ multiplex PCR; TCRdb keeps only in-frame clonotypes and omits some of them. Here the sample spans some 150,000 clones, 65% to 90% being singletons. CDR3 length: 16 residues. The germline gives CDR1 SGHDT, CDR2 YYEEEE. V lost 0 bases and J lost 8; bases outside the gene matches: 6. Study-wide results and caveats: A later analysis revealed that TCR association rates differed between HLA loci, peaking at DRB1 and bottoming out at HLA-C. Researchers left out some V segments, among them TRBV6-2 and TRBV6-3, as indistinguishable.

The TCR comes from a woman in her forties or fifties in good health and CMV-seropositive. The chain carries TRBV5-6 and TRBJ1-4; TRBD1 aligns across 11 bases. The sequencing sample was made of PBMCs. This chain's CDR3 is CASSLEGQGAREKLFF. For the CDR3, the DNA is TGTGCCAGCAGCTTGGAAGGACAGGGGGCGCGAGAAAAACTGTTTTTT.